This T cell receptor (beta chain) is drawn from a study of cytomegalovirus exposure and HLA in healthy donors. Across the study: A later analysis reported the same platform for the 90 to 150 validation repertoires and the approximately 640 first-cohort repertoires.

The CDR3 covers 15 residues. Germline V gene data show CDR1 as MGHRA and CDR2 as YSYEKL. Germline trimming cut 0 bases from V and 3 bases from J; bases unmatched to any gene: 5. Sequencing used immunoSEQ multiplex PCR; TCRdb keeps in-frame clones, though not all of them. The sample holds about 58,000 clones, more than 75% seen once. Study observations and caveats: Many donors carried some public TCRs, although rarity characterized most TCR sequences. Fewer than 200 TCR beta chains were listed as cytomegalovirus-associated.

In regard to this clone: Its matching antigen is unknown.

The 120-subject validation cohort, separate from the approximately 670-subject first cohort, included the donors. The receptor's source is a man younger than 30 in good health and CMV-seronegative. The chain has TRBV4-1 and TRBJ2-7, with 7 positions matching TRBD2. The sequenced sample was PBMCs. CDR3: CASSQDASGIYEQYF. Written as DNA, the CDR3 is TGCGCCAGCAGCCAAGATGCTAGCGGAATCTACGAGCAGTACTTC.